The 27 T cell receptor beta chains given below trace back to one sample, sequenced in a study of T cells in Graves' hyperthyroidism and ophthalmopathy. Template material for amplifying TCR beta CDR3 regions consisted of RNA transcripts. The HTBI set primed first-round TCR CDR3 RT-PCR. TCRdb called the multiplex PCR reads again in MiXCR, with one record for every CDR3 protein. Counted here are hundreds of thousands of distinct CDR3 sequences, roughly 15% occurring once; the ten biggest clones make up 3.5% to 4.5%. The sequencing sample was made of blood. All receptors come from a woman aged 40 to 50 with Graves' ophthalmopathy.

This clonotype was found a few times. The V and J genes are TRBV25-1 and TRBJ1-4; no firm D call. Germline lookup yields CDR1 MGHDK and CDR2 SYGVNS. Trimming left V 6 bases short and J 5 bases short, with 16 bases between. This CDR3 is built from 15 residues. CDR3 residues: CASSPFEGTNEKLFF. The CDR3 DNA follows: TGTGCCAGCAGCCCCTTCGAGGGCACGAATGAAAAACTGTTTTTT.

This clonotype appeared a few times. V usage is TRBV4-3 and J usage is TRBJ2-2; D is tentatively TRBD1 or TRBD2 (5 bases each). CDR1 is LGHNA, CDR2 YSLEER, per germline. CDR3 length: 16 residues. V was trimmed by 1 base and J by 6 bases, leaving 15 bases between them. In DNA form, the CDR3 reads TGCGCCAGCAGCCAAGGCTTGGGGGTTACAGCCGGGGAGCTGTTTTTT. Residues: CASSQGLGVTAGELFF.

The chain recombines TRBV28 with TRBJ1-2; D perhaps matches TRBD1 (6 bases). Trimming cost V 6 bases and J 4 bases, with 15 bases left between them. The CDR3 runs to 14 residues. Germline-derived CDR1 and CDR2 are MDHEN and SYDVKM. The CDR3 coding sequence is TGTGCCAGCAGAAAAGGACAGCCACTCTATGGCTACACCTTC. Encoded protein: CASRKGQPLYGYTF.

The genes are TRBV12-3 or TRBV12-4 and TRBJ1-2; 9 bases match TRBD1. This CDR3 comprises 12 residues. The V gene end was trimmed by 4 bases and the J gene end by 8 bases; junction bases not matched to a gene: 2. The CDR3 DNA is TGTGCCAGCAGTTCACAGGGGGCCGGCTACACCTTC. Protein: CASSSQGAGYTF.

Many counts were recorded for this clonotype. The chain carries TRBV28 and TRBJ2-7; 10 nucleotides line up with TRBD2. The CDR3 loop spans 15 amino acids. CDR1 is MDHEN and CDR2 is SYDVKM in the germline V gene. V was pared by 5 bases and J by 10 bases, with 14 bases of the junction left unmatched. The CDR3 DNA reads TGTGCCAGCAGTCTAGCCCGGGGGGGACTAGCGCAACAGTACTTC. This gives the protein CASSLARGGLAQQYF.

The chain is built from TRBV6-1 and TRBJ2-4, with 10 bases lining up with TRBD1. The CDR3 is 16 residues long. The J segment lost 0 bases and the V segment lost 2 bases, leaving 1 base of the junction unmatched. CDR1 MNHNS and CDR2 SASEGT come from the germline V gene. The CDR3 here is CASSERDRGAKNIQYF. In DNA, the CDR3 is TGTGCCAGCAGTGAAAGGGACAGGGGAGCCAAAAACATTCAGTACTTC.

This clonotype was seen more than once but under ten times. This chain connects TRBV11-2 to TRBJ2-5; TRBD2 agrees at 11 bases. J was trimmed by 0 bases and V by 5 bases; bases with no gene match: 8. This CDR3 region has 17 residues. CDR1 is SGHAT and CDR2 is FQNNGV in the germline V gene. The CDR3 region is CASSEGLADLYQETQYF. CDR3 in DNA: TGTGCCAGCAGCGAGGGACTAGCGGACCTGTACCAAGAGACCCAGTACTTC.

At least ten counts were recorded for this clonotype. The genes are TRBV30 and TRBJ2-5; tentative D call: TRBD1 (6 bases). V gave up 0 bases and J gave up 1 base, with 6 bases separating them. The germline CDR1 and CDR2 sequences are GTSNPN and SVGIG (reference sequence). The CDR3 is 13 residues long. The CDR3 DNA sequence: TGTGCCTGGAGTGTACAGGGCCAAGAGACCCAGTACTTC. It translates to CAWSVQGQETQYF.

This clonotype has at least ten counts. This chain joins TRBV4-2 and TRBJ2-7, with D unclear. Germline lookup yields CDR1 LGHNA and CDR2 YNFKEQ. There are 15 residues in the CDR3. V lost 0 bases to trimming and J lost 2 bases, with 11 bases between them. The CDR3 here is CASSQDLDGPYEQYF. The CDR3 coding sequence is TGTGCCAGCAGCCAAGATCTCGACGGACCCTACGAGCAGTACTTC.

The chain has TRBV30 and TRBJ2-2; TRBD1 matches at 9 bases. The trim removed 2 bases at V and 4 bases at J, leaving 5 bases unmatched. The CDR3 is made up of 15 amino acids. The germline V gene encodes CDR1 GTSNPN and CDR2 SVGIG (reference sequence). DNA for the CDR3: TGTGCCTGGAGTTCGACAGGGGGTTCCACCGGGGAGCTGTTTTTT. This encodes CAWSSTGGSTGELFF.

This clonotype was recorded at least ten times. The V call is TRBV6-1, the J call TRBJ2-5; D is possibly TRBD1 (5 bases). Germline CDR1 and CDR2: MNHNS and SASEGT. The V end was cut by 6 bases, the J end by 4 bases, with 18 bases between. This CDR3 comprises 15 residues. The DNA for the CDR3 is TGTGCCAGCAGGAAGCTAGGACACAATATAGAGACCCAGTACTTC. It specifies CASRKLGHNIETQYF.

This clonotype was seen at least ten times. CDR3 amino acids: CASGPRAGYTF. In DNA, the CDR3 is TGTGCCAGCGGCCCCCGGGCGGGCTACACCTTC. The V and J genes are TRBV28 and TRBJ1-2; no clear D gene. CDR1 MDHEN and CDR2 SYDVKM come from the germline V gene. The CDR3 is made up of 11 amino acids. V was shortened by 8 bases and J by 8 bases, with 12 bases between the two germline ends.

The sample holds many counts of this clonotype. The CDR3 sequence: CASSRGQVWGYTF. CDR3 bases: TGTGCCAGTAGTAGGGGACAGGTCTGGGGCTACACCTTC. The gene calls are TRBV19 and TRBJ1-2; 8 positions match TRBD1. Germline loops: CDR1 LNHDA, CDR2 SQIVND (reference sequence). V shed 4 bases and J 8 bases; nucleotides not matched to a gene: 6. CDR3 length equals 13 residues.

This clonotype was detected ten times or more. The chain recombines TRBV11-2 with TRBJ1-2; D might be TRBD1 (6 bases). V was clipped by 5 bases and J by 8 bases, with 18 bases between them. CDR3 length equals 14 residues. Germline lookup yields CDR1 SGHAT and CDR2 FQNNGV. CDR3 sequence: CASSPRQVTSGYTF. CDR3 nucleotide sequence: TGTGCCAGCAGCCCCAGACAGGTTACTAGCGGCTACACCTTC. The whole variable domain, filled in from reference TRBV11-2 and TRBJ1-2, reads EAGVAQSPRYKIIEKRQSVAFWCNPISGHATLYWYQQILGQGPKLLIQFQNNGVVDDSQLPKDRFSAERLKGVDSTLKIQPAKLEDSAVYLCASSPRQVTSGYTFGSGTRLTVV.

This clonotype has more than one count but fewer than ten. The CDR3 sequence: CASRTGTSGRALTDTQYF. In DNA form, the CDR3 reads TGTGCCAGCAGAACCGGGACTAGCGGGAGGGCCCTGACAGATACGCAGTATTTT. The chain employs TRBV2 and TRBJ2-3, with 16 positions matching TRBD2. The germline gives CDR1 SNHLY, CDR2 FYNNEI. There are 18 residues in the CDR3. The trim removed 6 bases at V and 3 bases at J, leaving 9 bases unmatched.

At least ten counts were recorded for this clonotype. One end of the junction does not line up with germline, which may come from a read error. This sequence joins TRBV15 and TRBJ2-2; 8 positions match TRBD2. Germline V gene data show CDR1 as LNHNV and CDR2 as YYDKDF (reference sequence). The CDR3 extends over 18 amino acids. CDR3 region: CATSGEGAETSVPGELFF. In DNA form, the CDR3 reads TGTGCCACCAGCGGAGAAGGTGCGGAGACTAGCGTCCCCGGGGAGCTGTTTTTT.

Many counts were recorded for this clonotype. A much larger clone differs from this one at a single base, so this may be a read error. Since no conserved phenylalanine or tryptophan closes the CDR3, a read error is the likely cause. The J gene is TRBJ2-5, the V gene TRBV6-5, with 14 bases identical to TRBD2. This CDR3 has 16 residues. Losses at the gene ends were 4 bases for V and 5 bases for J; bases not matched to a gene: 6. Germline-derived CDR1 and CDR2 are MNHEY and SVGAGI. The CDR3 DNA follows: TGTGCCAGCAGTTCCTACGGGACTAGCGGGAGTGAGACCCAGTACCTC. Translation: CASSSYGTSGSETQYL.

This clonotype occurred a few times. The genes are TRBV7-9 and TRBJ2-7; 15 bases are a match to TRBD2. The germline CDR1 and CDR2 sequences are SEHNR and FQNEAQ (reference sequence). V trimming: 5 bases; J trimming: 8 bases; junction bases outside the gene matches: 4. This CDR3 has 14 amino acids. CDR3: CASSIGLAGGKQYF. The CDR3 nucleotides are TGTGCCAGCAGCATCGGACTAGCGGGAGGGAAGCAGTACTTC.

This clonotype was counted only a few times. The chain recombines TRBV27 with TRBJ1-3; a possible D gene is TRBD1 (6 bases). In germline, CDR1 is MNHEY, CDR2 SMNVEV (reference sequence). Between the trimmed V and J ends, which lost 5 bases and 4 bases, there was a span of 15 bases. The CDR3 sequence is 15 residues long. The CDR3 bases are TGTGCCAGCAGTCCCACAGGGAGGGCCGGAAACACCATATATTTT. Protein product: CASSPTGRAGNTIYF.

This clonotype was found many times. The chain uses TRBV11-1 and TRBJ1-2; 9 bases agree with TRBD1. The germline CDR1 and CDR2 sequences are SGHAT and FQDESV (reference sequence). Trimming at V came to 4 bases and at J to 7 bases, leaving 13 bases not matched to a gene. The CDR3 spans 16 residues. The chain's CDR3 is CASSSSTGTGRFGYTF. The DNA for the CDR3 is TGTGCCAGCAGCTCGTCCACCGGGACAGGGAGGTTTGGCTACACCTTC.

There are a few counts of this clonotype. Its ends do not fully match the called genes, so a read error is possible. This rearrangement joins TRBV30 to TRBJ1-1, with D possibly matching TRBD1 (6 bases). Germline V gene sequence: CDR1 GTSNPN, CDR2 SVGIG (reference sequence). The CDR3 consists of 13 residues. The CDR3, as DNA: TGTGCCTGGAGTGTGCAGGGGCGGACTGAAGCTTCCTTT. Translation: CAWSVQGRTEASF.

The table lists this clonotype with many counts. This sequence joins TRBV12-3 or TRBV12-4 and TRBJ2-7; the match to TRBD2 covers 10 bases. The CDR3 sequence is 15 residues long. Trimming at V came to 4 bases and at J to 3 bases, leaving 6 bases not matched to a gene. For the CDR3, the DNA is TGTGCCAGCAGTTCTGGAGCGGGAGGGCTCTACGAGCAGTACTTC. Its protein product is CASSSGAGGLYEQYF.

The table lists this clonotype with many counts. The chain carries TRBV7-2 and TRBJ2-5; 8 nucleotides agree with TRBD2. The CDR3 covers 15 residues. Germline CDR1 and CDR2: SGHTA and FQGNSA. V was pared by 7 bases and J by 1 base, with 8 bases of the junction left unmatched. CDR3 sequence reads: CASNSRTSSQETQYF. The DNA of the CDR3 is TGTGCCAGCAACTCCAGGACTAGCAGCCAAGAGACCCAGTACTTC.

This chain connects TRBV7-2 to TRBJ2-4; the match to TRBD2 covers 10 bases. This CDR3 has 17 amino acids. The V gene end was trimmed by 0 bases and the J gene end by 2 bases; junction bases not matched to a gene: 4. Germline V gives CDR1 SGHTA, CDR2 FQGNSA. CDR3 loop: CASSLALAGASKNIQYF. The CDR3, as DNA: TGTGCCAGCAGCTTAGCGCTAGCGGGAGCCTCCAAAAACATTCAGTACTTC.

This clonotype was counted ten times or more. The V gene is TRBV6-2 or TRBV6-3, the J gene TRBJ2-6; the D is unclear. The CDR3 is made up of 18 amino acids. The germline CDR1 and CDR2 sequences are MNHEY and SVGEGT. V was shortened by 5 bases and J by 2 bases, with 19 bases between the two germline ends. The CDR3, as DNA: TGTGCCAGCAGTACATATCCCGGACGGCGGACTGGGGCCAACGTCCTGACTTTC. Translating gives CASSTYPGRRTGANVLTF.

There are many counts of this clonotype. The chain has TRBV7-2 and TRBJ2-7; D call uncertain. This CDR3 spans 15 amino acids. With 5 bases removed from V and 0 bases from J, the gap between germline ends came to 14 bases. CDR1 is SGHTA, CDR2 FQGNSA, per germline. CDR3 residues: CASSSSDWSSYEQYF. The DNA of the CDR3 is TGTGCCAGCAGCAGCAGCGACTGGAGCTCCTACGAGCAGTACTTC.

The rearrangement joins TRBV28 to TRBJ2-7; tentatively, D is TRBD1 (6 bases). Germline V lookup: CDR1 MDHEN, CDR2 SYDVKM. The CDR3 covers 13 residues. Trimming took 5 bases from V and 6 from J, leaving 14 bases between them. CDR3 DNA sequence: TGTGCCAGCAGTCACAGGGAATCCCTCGAGCAGTACTTC. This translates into CASSHRESLEQYF. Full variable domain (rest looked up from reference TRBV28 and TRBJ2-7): DVKVTQSSRYLVKRTGEKVFLECVQDMDHENMFWYRQDPGLGLRLIYFSYDVKMKEKGDIPEGYSVSREKKERFSLILESASTNQTSMYLCASSHRESLEQYFGPGTRLTVT.